The 29 T cell receptor beta chains presented below share a single source sample, sequenced in a study of shared clonotypes between healthy human individuals. This table comes from immunoSEQ multiplex PCR, and its TCRdb copy is limited to in-frame clones, with some not included. The table has some 1,400,000 clones, 95% to 97% seen once. The sequenced sample consisted of naive CD4+ T cells sorted from blood. This sample's subset: CD45RA+ positively selected. These receptors were obtained from a man between 25 and 39 years old in good health.

The V call is TRBV7-6, the J call TRBJ2-4, with D perhaps TRBD2 (5 bases). The CDR3 has 18 amino acids. V lost 3 bases and J lost 0, with 18 bases in between. Looked up from germline, CDR1 is SGHVS and CDR2 is FNYEAQ. The CDR3 bases are TGTGCCAGCAGCTTTAGTCCATTGCCGGCGGGAGCCAAAAACATTCAGTACTTC. Its translation is CASSFSPLPAGAKNIQYF.

This chain links TRBV7-2 with TRBJ2-1, with D unclear. Trimming cost V 2 bases and J 0 bases, with 11 bases left between them. Germline CDR1 SGHTA, CDR2 FQGNSA. The CDR3 covers 16 residues. The CDR3 DNA follows: TGTGCCAGCAGCTTATTTCCGGGCCTCTCCTACAATGAGCAGTTCTTC. As protein: CASSLFPGLSYNEQFF.

Concerning this clone itself: The junction shows a germline mismatch at one end, possibly a read error. The gene calls are TRBV7-7 and TRBJ2-1; 7 nucleotides agree with TRBD2. The CDR3 spans 16 residues. In germline, CDR1 is SSHAT, CDR2 FNYEAQ (reference sequence). The CDR3 spells CASSLRAGTPLAEQFF. The CDR3 region has the DNA TGTGCTAGCAGCTTAAGAGCGGGGACGCCACTAGCGGAGCAGTTCTTC.

The chain couples TRBV7-2 to TRBJ2-3; a weak D match, TRBD1 (6 bases). CDR1 is SGHTA, CDR2 FQGNSA, per germline. The V end was cut by 6 bases, the J end by 8 bases, with 12 bases between. The CDR3 is made up of 12 amino acids. The CDR3 DNA reads TGTGCCAGCAGTGCGGACAGCCCTACGCAGTATTTT. This translates into CASSADSPTQYF.

The chain uses TRBV7-8 and TRBJ2-1; TRBD2 matches at 8 bases. The length of the CDR3 is 14 residues. J was trimmed by 9 bases and V by 3 bases; bases with no gene match: 7. Germline CDR1 reads SGHVS; CDR2 reads FQNEAQ. CDR3: CASSFPGTRGEQFF. The CDR3 DNA is TGTGCCAGCAGCTTCCCCGGGACTAGAGGTGAGCAGTTCTTC.

CDR3 region: CASSPGTGQNYGYTF. In DNA, the CDR3 is TGTGCCAGCAGTCCAGGGACAGGACAAAACTATGGCTACACCTTC. This chain connects TRBV28 to TRBJ1-2; 8 nucleotides agree with TRBD1. With V trimmed by 5 bases and J by 2 bases, 7 bases remained unmatched. Germline V gene sequence: CDR1 MDHEN, CDR2 SYDVKM. The CDR3 covers 15 residues.

The chain carries TRBV10-3 and TRBJ2-2; TRBD1 matches 8 bases. This CDR3 spans 15 amino acids. Germline V gives CDR1 ENHRY, CDR2 SYGVKD. After removal of 5 bases from V and 1 base from J, the junction contained 3 bases not matched to a gene. The CDR3 loop is CAISKTGENTGELFF. The CDR3 coding sequence is TGTGCCATCAGTAAGACAGGGGAGAACACCGGGGAGCTGTTTTTT.

V is TRBV9 and J is TRBJ2-1, with a weak D call TRBD2 (5 bases). V gave up 4 bases and J gave up 9 bases, with 14 bases separating them. The CDR3 contains 13 residues. Germline V CDR1 and CDR2: SGDLS, YYNGEE. This CDR3 reads CASSLAPGSEQFF. CDR3 DNA sequence: TGTGCCAGCAGCCTCGCCCCGGGGAGTGAGCAGTTCTTC.

The CDR3 loop is CASTPNVLNQPQHF. The CDR3 DNA is TGTGCCAGCACTCCTAATGTCCTCAATCAGCCCCAGCATTTT. V gene TRBV28 combines with J gene TRBJ1-5; D unresolved. Trimming cost V 7 bases and J 3 bases, with 13 bases left between them. This CDR3 is built from 14 residues. Germline V gene data show CDR1 as MDHEN and CDR2 as SYDVKM.

The chain has TRBV12-2 and TRBJ2-1; the table's D call, TRBD2, was not checked against the DNA. TRBV12-2 counts as a pseudogene. This CDR3 region has 16 residues. This CDR3 is CASRVEAGGIYNEQFF. CDR3 nucleotide sequence: TGTGCAAGTCGCGTAGAGGCGGGAGGGATTTACAATGAGCAGTTCTTC.

The chain couples TRBV7-2 to TRBJ1-1; D gene unclear. The CDR3 totals 11 residues. The germline CDR1 and CDR2 sequences are SGHTA and FQGNSA. Trimming stripped 3 bases from V and 8 bases from J, with 7 bases between. CDR3 nucleotide sequence: TGTGCCAGCAGCTTCCGGGAAGAAGCTTTCTTT. Translating gives CASSFREEAFF.

Here the CDR3 reads CASSRQGLSEQYF. CDR3 DNA sequence: TGTGCCAGCAGCCGACAGGGCCTCAGCGAGCAGTACTTC. The rearrangement links TRBV6-5 to TRBJ2-7; 7 positions agree with TRBD1. Per germline, CDR1 MNHEY and CDR2 SVGAGI. The CDR3 consists of 13 residues. V was pared by 6 bases and J by 6 bases, with 8 bases of the junction left unmatched.

The chain couples TRBV29-1 to TRBJ1-3, with D uncertain. The CDR3 has 12 residues. Germline CDR1 reads SQVTM; CDR2 reads ANQGSEA. V lost 4 bases and J 2 bases, leaving 6 bases between the germline ends. The CDR3 DNA reads TGCAGCGTTGGGGATCCTGGAAACACCATATATTTT. Translated, it gives CSVGDPGNTIYF.

As concerns this clone: A junction boundary mismatches the germline segment, possibly from a read error. V is TRBV5-4 and J is TRBJ2-3; 8 bases map to TRBD2. The CDR3 extends over 14 amino acids. CDR1 is SGHNT and CDR2 is YYREEE in the germline V gene (reference sequence). Written as DNA, the CDR3 is TGTGCCACCAGCGGGAGTGATCGGACAGATACGCAGTATTTT. Its protein is CATSGSDRTDTQYF.

The sample holds one count of this clone. The V gene is TRBV7-3, the J gene TRBJ2-3; 8 bases are shared with TRBD2. The CDR3 has 17 amino acids. V was clipped by 4 bases and J by 0 bases; unmatched bases: 9. The V gene's germline CDR1 is SGHTA and CDR2 FQGTGA. In nucleotides, the CDR3 is TGTGCCAGCAGCTCGGAACTAGCGGTCTTTAGCACAGATACGCAGTATTTT. It encodes CASSSELAVFSTDTQYF. Drawing the rest from reference TRBV7-3 and TRBJ2-3, the complete variable domain is GAGVSQTPSNKVTEKGKYVELRCDPISGHTALYWYRQSLGQGPEFLIYFQGTGAADDSGLPNDRFFAVRPEGSVSTLKIQRTERGDSAVYLCASSSELAVFSTDTQYFGPGTRLTVL.

Comments on this clone: At the DNA level, this CDR3 is encoded by other sequences in the same sample as well. V usage is TRBV19 and J usage is TRBJ2-3; 10 bases line up with TRBD1. The CDR3 totals 16 residues. Germline V lookup: CDR1 LNHDA, CDR2 SQIVND (reference sequence). After removal of 5 bases from V and 4 bases from J, the junction contained 9 bases not matched to a gene. The CDR3 spells CASSLMRTGGSDTQYF. CDR3 in DNA: TGTGCCAGTAGTCTGATGCGGACAGGGGGTTCAGATACGCAGTATTTT.

This clone has just one count. J is TRBJ2-2 and V is TRBV19; D is possibly TRBD1 (8 bases). The CDR3 extends over 19 amino acids. Germline assignment: CDR1 LNHDA and CDR2 SQIVND (reference sequence). V lost 6 bases, J lost 3 bases, and 26 bases lay in between. CDR3 protein: CASRRQGTAYGRDTGELFF. The CDR3 bases are TGTGCCAGTAGACGACAGGGGACGGCATATGGGAGGGACACCGGGGAGCTGTTTTTT.

As regards this clone: The sample has other DNA sequences that encode this CDR3 too. The genes are TRBV5-1 and TRBJ2-5; tentatively, D is TRBD2 (6 bases). The CDR3 is made up of 16 amino acids. Germline V gene sequence: CDR1 SGHRS, CDR2 YFSETQ. The V end was cut by 0 bases, the J end by 4 bases, with 16 bases between. DNA for the CDR3: TGCGCCAGCAGCTTGGCGATAGCGGCAGAAGGAGAGACCCAGTACTTC. Translating gives CASSLAIAAEGETQYF.

The chain couples TRBV5-8 to TRBJ1-5, with D hard to call. V was pared by 4 bases and J by 5 bases, with 10 bases between. This CDR3 comprises 13 residues. Germline lookup yields CDR1 SGHTS and CDR2 YDEGEE. The CDR3 sequence is CASSLRVDQPQHF. The CDR3 region has the DNA TGTGCCAGCAGCCTAAGGGTTGATCAGCCCCAGCATTTT.

The chain recombines TRBV7-6 with TRBJ1-3, with D perhaps TRBD1 (6 bases). Germline V lookup: CDR1 SGHVS, CDR2 FNYEAQ. Between the trimmed V and J ends, which lost 5 bases and 4 bases, there was a span of 18 bases. The CDR3 is made up of 16 amino acids. CDR3 bases: TGTGCCAGCAGCAAGAAACAGGGTCCCAAGGGAAACACCATATATTTT. This codes for CASSKKQGPKGNTIYF.

The CDR3 nucleotides read TGTGCCATCATGGATACAGGGGGAGGGACGGAGACCCAGTACTTC. It specifies CAIMDTGGGTETQYF. The chain employs TRBV10-3 and TRBJ2-5; possibly TRBD1 for D (8 bases). CDR3 length: 15 amino acids. Per germline, CDR1 ENHRY and CDR2 SYGVKD. The V gene lost 7 bases and the J gene lost 5 bases, with 20 bases spanning the gap.

A note on this clone: This CDR3 is also generated by other DNA sequences in the sample. This chain joins TRBV2 and TRBJ2-7, with TRBD1 matching over 8 bases. Per the germline V gene, CDR1 is SNHLY and CDR2 is FYNNEI. The CDR3 is 14 residues long. V lost 6 bases to trimming and J lost 0 bases; unmatched junction nucleotides: 4. The chain's CDR3 is CASRGDRSSYEQYF. Written as DNA, the CDR3 is TGTGCCAGCAGGGGGGACAGGAGCTCCTACGAGCAGTACTTC.

The chain joins TRBV6-5 to TRBJ2-2; D is ambiguous. Germline-derived CDR1 and CDR2 are MNHEY and SVGAGI. V gave up 7 bases and J gave up 3 bases, with 9 bases separating them. The CDR3 loop spans 13 amino acids. CDR3 nucleotides: TGTGCCAGCACCCGGCTGGACACCGGGGAGCTGTTTTTT. This gives the protein CASTRLDTGELFF.

CDR3 DNA: TGTGCCACCTGGGGGACTAGCGGGTACGGGGAGCTGTTTTTT. This sequence encodes CATWGTSGYGELFF. The rearrangement uses TRBV19 and TRBJ2-2; 12 bases match TRBD2. Trimming took 10 bases from V and 7 from J; bases not matched to a gene: 7. The length of the CDR3 is 14 residues. CDR1 is LNHDA and CDR2 is SQIVND in the germline V gene (reference sequence).

This clone was seen just once. The chain recombines TRBV10-3 with TRBJ2-2; 8 nucleotides agree with TRBD2. Germline CDR1 reads ENHRY; CDR2 reads SYGVKD. V lost 7 bases, J lost 2 bases, and 9 bases stayed unmatched. CDR3 length: 16 residues. Here the CDR3 reads CAIKREGGPNTGELFF. The CDR3 DNA follows: TGTGCCATCAAACGGGAGGGAGGGCCTAACACCGGGGAGCTGTTTTTT.

DNA for the CDR3: TGTGCCAGCAGCGTCCCCCGTGATGGGACTAGCGGGAACTCCTACAATGAGCAGTTCTTC. It encodes CASSVPRDGTSGNSYNEQFF. This chain links TRBV9 with TRBJ2-1; 13 nucleotides align to TRBD2. CDR1 SGDLS and CDR2 YYNGEE come from the germline V gene. V trimming: 2 bases; J trimming: 0 bases; junction bases outside the gene matches: 11. The CDR3 loop spans 20 amino acids.

This chain links TRBV28 with TRBJ1-4; no reliable D call. Germline CDR1 and CDR2: MDHEN and SYDVKM. Trimming cost V 6 bases and J 2 bases, with 16 bases left between them. The CDR3 is made up of 16 amino acids. The CDR3 reads CASSPHGGFTNEKLFF. CDR3 coding DNA: TGTGCCAGCAGCCCCCACGGAGGATTCACTAATGAAAAACTGTTTTTT.

The chain joins TRBV5-1 to TRBJ2-3; D perhaps matches TRBD1 (6 bases). V was clipped by 5 bases and J by 2 bases, with 9 bases between them. The CDR3 length is 13 residues. Germline assignment: CDR1 SGHRS and CDR2 YFSETQ. In nucleotides, the CDR3 is TGCGCCAGCAGGGGGGCCCTCACAGATACGCAGTATTTT. Translated, it gives CASRGALTDTQYF.

This chain joins TRBV15 and TRBJ1-5; D unresolved. The CDR3 totals 15 residues. The V gene's germline CDR1 is LNHNV and CDR2 YYDKDF (reference sequence). The V and J ends lost 7 bases and 0 bases respectively, with 13 bases between them. CDR3 loop: CATKGGRYSNQPQHF. In nucleotides, the CDR3 is TGTGCCACCAAGGGAGGACGGTATAGCAATCAGCCCCAGCATTTT.